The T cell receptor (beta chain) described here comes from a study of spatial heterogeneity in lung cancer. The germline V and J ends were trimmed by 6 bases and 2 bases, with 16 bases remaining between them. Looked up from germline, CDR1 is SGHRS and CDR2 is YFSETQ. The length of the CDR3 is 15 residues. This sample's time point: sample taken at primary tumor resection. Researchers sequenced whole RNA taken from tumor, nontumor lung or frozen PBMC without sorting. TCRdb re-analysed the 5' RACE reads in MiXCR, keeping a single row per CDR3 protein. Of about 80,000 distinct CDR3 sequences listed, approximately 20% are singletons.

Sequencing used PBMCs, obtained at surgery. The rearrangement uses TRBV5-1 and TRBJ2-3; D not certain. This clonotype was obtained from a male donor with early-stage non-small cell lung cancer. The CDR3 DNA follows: TGCGCCAGCACCGTGTTGGGTCTGCCCACAGATACGCAGTATTTT. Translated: CASTVLGLPTDTQYF. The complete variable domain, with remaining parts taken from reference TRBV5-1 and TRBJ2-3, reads KAGVTQTPRYLIKTRGQQVTLSCSPISGHRSVSWYQQTPGQGLQFLFEYFSETQRNKGNFPGRFSGRQFSNSRSEMNVSTLELGDSALYLCASTVLGLPTDTQYFGPGTRLTVL.